This T cell receptor (beta chain) was identified in a study of beta chain features in type 1 diabetes. The authors reverse transcribed all of the isolated RNA, so sequencing captured expressed TCRB transcripts. Naive, central memory and regulatory T cell samples yielded about 3.9 million reads on average. The repertoire was sequenced with immunoSEQ multiplex PCR; TCRdb's copy has only in-frame clones and lacks some. Of hundreds of thousands of clones listed, about an eighth were seen once; the top ten hold approximately 0.022%. Looked up from germline, CDR1 is SQVTM and CDR2 is ANQGSEA. The germline V and J ends were trimmed by 5 bases and 7 bases, with 14 bases remaining between them. The CDR3 extends over 13 amino acids. Overall study findings and caveats: A cDNA-based sequencing approach could over-represent cells with high TCR expression. All four CD4+ subsets of Type 1 diabetes patients contained TCRB CDR3s that were moderately but significantly shorter.

Worth noting for this clone: Its antigen is not known.

CD45RO/CCR7/CD25/CD127/CD95/CD27 separated CD4+ naive, central memory, regulatory and stem cell-like memory cells by sorting. The clonotype was recovered from a man in his late teens or twenties with type 1 diabetes. The chain recombines TRBV29-1 with TRBJ1-4; D is perhaps TRBD1 (5 bases). The specimen sequenced was naive CD4+ T cells from blood. The CDR3 DNA reads TGCAGCGTTCTCCAGGGAGTAGGTGAAAAACTGTTTTTT. This codes for CSVLQGVGEKLFF.